The 5 T cell receptor beta chains below all came from one sample that was sequenced in a study of T-cell reconstitution after alpha-beta-depleted transplantation in children. Library preparation (for TCRbeta) was performed with unique molecular identifiers. TCRdb passed the PCR reads through MiXCR, listing each CDR3 protein once. This table has about 370,000 distinct CDR3 sequences, around 21% appearing once. This specimen was PBMCs from the stem cell graft donor, taken from the stem cell graft. Source of these receptors: a human donor who donated a stem cell graft to a child with acute myeloid leukemia.

This clonotype has more than one count but fewer than ten. CDR3 residues: CSASNVGGNTGELFF. The CDR3 nucleotides read TGCAGTGCTAGTAACGTGGGGGGGAACACCGGGGAGCTGTTTTTT. The rearrangement links TRBV20-1 to TRBJ2-2; tentatively, D is TRBD2 (6 bases). Trimming removed 3 bases at V and 1 base at J, with 12 bases between. The length of the CDR3 is 15 residues. Germline-derived CDR1 and CDR2 are DFQATT and SNEGSKA (reference sequence).

The CDR3 DNA reads as TGCAGCGTTCGGTGGGACTCGAACACCGGGGAGCTGTTTTTT. Translated: CSVRWDSNTGELFF. The chain uses TRBV29-1 and TRBJ2-2; possible D gene TRBD2, 6 bases. From germline, CDR1 is SQVTM and CDR2 ANQGSEA. This CDR3 contains 14 residues. The V end was cut by 5 bases, the J end by 0 bases, with 10 bases between.

The sample holds many counts of this clonotype. The gene calls are TRBV9 and TRBJ1-1; the D is unclear. CDR1 and CDR2 from the germline V gene are SGDLS and YYNGEE. CDR3 length equals 14 residues. Trimming took 3 bases from V and 5 from J, leaving 14 bases between them. The CDR3 protein is CASSGETERTEAFF. The CDR3 DNA reads TGTGCCAGCAGCGGGGAGACCGAACGAACTGAAGCTTTCTTT.

This clonotype has only a few counts. The chain couples TRBV3-1 to TRBJ2-7; tentatively, D is TRBD1 (6 bases). CDR3 length: 16 amino acids. Germline loops: CDR1 LGHDT, CDR2 YNNKEL (reference sequence). Trimming shortened V by 0 bases and J by 3 bases, and 15 bases separated the two germline ends. This CDR3 reads CASSQETGAGSYEQYF. The DNA of the CDR3 is TGTGCCAGCAGCCAAGAGACAGGAGCAGGGAGCTACGAGCAGTACTTC.

The table lists this clonotype with a few counts. The V call is TRBV12-3 or TRBV12-4, the J call TRBJ2-5; tentatively, D is TRBD1 (6 bases). The CDR3 runs 18 residues. V dropped 0 bases and J dropped 5 bases, with 22 bases sitting between them. CDR3 DNA: TGTGCCAGCAGTTTAGCGCTTTATACTGGGGGCTGGGGGGAGACCCAGTACTTC. Translating gives CASSLALYTGGWGETQYF.